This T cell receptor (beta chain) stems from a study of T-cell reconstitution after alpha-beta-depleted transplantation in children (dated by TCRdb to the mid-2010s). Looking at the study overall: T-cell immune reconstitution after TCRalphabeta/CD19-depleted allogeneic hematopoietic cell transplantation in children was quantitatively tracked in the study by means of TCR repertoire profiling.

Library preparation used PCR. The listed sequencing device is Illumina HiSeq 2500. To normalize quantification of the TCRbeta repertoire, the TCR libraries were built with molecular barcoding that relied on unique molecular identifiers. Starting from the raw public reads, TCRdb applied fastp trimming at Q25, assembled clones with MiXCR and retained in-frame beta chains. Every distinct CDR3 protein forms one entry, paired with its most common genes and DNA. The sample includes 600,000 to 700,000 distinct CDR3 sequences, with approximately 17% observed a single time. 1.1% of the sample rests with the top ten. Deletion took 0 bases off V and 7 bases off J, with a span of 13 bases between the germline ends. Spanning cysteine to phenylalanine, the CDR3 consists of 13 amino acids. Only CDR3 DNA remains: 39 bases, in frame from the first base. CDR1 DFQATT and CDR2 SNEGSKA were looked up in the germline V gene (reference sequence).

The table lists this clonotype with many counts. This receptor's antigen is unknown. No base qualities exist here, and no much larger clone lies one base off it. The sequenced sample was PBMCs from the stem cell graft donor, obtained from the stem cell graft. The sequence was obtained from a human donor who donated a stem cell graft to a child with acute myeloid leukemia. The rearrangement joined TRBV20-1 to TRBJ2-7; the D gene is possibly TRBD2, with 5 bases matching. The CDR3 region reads CSARERTREEQYF. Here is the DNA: TGCAGTGCTAGAGAGCGGACCCGGGAAGAGCAGTACTTC.